This T cell receptor (beta chain) was identified in a study of cytomegalovirus exposure and HLA in healthy donors. Germline V gene data show CDR1 as LNHDA and CDR2 as SQIVND (reference sequence). The ends were cut back, 10 bases at V and 6 bases at J, with 22 bases in the middle. The length of the CDR3 is 15 residues. Primers for the PCR totalled 60 Vbeta and 13 Jbeta. TCRdb's table, derived via immunoSEQ multiplex PCR, lists solely in-frame clones and lacks some. The sample yields 150,000 or so clones, roughly 80% seen once. The rearrangement uses TRBV19 and TRBJ2-1; possibly TRBD2 for D (6 bases). This TCR was recovered from a man younger than 45 in good health and CMV-seropositive. Sequences were obtained from PBMCs. In DNA form, the CDR3 reads TGTGCCACCCGGCCCGGTTCTTTCGGGGGCAATGAGCAGTTCTTC. It specifies CATRPGSFGGNEQFF.